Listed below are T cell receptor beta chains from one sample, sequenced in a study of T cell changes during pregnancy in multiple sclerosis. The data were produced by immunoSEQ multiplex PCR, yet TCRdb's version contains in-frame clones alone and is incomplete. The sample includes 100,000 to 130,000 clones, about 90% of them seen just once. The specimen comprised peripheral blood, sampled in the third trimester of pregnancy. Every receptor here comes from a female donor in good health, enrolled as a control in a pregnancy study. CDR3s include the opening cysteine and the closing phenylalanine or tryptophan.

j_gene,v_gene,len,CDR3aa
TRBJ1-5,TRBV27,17,CASSGGAILGANQPQHF
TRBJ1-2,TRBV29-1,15,CSVEDRTGFNYGYTF
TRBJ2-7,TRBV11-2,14,CASSVSKFSYEQYF
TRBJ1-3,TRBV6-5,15,CASSGQLNSGNTIYF
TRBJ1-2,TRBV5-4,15,CASSTGTVNYYGYTF
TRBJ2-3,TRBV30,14,CAWSEGQGADTQYF
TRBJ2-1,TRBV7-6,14,CASSLGPAGQEQFF
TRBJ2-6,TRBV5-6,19,CASSSKPGEPSGGANVLTF
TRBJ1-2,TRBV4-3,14,CASSQDLRNYGYTF
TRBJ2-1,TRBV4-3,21,CASSQELPRRGGTYIHNEQFF
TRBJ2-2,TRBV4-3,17,CASSQVTGQGSGGELFF
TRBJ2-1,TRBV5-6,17,CASSRLAGGRSYNEQFF
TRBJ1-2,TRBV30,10,CAWRRAGYTF
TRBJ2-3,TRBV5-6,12,CASSETGDTQYF
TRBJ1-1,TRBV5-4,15,CASSLDLGRETEAFF
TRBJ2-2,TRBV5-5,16,CASRRAGEAGTGELFF
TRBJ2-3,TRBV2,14,CASSYRGGTDTQYF
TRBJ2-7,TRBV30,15,CAWNHRDRVRREQYF
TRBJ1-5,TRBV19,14,CASSIVQGGQPQHF
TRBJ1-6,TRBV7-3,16,CASSQAGAGGNSPLHF
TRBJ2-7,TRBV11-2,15,CASILTSRLGSEQYF
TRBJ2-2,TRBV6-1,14,CASSATPNTGELFF
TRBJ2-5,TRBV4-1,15,CASSRTATYQETQYF
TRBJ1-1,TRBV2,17,CASSKTPPGQGKTEAFF
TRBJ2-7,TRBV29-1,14,CSVEDGDTSYEQYF